This T cell receptor (beta chain) was sequenced during a study of T-cell reconstitution after alpha-beta-depleted transplantation in children. Notes on the study in general: Several hundred rapidly expanded clones from non-depleted graft cells reportedly supplied alpha-beta T cells about two months post-transplant.

This clonotype was observed many times. What it recognizes is unknown. Trimming shortened V by 3 bases and J by 2 bases, and 11 bases separated the two germline ends. The CDR3 is made up of 16 amino acids. Per the germline V gene, CDR1 is MDHEN and CDR2 is SYDVKM. A TCRbeta library incorporating unique molecular identifiers was prepared. TCRdb re-derived calls from the PCR reads in MiXCR, one entry per CDR3 protein. Of nearly 250,000 distinct CDR3 sequences in the sample, approximately 8.9% are singletons; the top ten hold 6.3%. The sequence was obtained from a male patient younger than 18 who had a stem cell transplant for acute lymphoblastic leukemia, so the T cells may come from the graft donor. Source: PBMCs, mostly from graft donor cells, taken 180 days after TCRalphabeta/CD19-depleted stem cell transplant. This chain connects TRBV28 to TRBJ1-6; D unresolved. This CDR3 reads CASSFRGGTYNSPLHF. The CDR3 DNA is TGTGCCAGCAGTTTCCGGGGTGGCACCTATAATTCACCCCTCCACTTT.